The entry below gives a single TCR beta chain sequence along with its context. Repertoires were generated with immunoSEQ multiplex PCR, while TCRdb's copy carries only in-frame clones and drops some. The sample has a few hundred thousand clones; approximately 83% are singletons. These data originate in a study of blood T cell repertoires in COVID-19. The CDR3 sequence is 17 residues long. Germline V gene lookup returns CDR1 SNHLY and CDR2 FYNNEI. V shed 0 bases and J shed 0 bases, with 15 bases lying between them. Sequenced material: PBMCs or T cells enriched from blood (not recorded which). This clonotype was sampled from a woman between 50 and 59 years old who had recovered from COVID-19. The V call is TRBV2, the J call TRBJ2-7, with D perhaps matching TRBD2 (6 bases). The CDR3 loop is CASSEAGLGLGSYEQYF. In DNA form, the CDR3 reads TGTGCCAGCAGTGAAGCGGGACTGGGTCTGGGCTCCTACGAGCAGTACTTC.